This T cell receptor beta chain was recorded in a study of shared T cell receptors in the human thymus. This CDR3 has 16 amino acids. Trimming at V came to 3 bases and at J to 2 bases, leaving 5 bases not matched to a gene. In germline, CDR1 is LNHDA, CDR2 SQIVND (reference sequence). Some clones are missing from TCRdb's copy, which holds only in-frame ones; the method was immunoSEQ multiplex PCR. The sample gives over 350,000 clones, 95% of which show up once; around 0.019% is in the top ten. The chain joins TRBV19 to TRBJ2-7; 12 bases line up with TRBD2. This clonotype was obtained from a human donor. Source material: thymocytes. CDR3 in DNA: TGTGCCAGTAGTATTGGACTAGCGGGAACGGCCTACGAGCAGTACTTC. Its translation: CASSIGLAGTAYEQYF.